These 5 T cell receptor beta chains originate from one sample sequenced in a study of blood T cell repertoires in COVID-19. Here immunoSEQ multiplex PCR was the method, and the copy in TCRdb shows in-frame clones only, minus some. This repertoire shows some 150,000 clones, about nine tenths found once; its top ten account for around 2.5%. Sequenced: peripheral blood. These receptors were taken from a woman aged 70-85 years with acute or convalescent COVID-19.

The chain joins TRBV13 to TRBJ2-3; 9 nucleotides line up with TRBD2. Losses at the gene ends were 2 bases for V and 1 base for J; bases not matched to a gene: 1. The CDR3 totals 15 residues. CDR1 is PRHDT and CDR2 is FYEKMQ in the germline V gene (reference sequence). The DNA of the CDR3 is TGTGCCAGCAGCTTACAGCGGGGGGGCACAGATACGCAGTATTTT. Protein product: CASSLQRGGTDTQYF. Full variable domain (outside the CDR3, taken from reference TRBV13 and TRBJ2-3): AAGVIQSPRHLIKEKRETATLKCYPIPRHDTVYWYQQGPGQDPQFLISFYEKMQSDKGSIPDRFSAQQFSDYHSELNMSSLELGDSALYFCASSLQRGGTDTQYFGPGTRLTVL.

This chain connects TRBV7-6 to TRBJ2-1; 10 bases line up with TRBD2. V was pared by 2 bases and J by 4 bases, with 8 bases of the junction left unmatched. Per the germline V gene, CDR1 is SGHVS and CDR2 is FNYEAQ. The CDR3 sequence is 17 residues long. The CDR3 loop is CASSLKLAGGSYNEQFF. The CDR3 bases are TGTGCCAGCAGCTTAAAATTAGCGGGGGGCTCGTACAATGAGCAGTTCTTC.

This clone was seen just once. V and J are TRBV20-1 and TRBJ2-3; maybe TRBD1 (6 bases). V gave up 5 bases and J gave up 9 bases, with 12 bases separating them. The CDR3 spans 11 residues. Germline CDR1 DFQATT, CDR2 SNEGSKA (reference sequence). The CDR3 is CSAPGGQTQYF. In DNA form, the CDR3 reads TGCAGTGCTCCAGGAGGACAGACGCAGTATTTT.

The V call is TRBV5-5, the J call TRBJ1-5, with 9 bases matching TRBD1. This CDR3 has 16 residues. Looked up from germline, CDR1 is SGHKS and CDR2 is YYEKEE (reference sequence). The trim removed 4 bases at V and 0 bases at J, leaving 5 bases unmatched. Here the CDR3 reads CASSPGTGNSNQPQHF. CDR3 coding DNA: TGTGCCAGCAGCCCCGGGACAGGGAATAGCAATCAGCCCCAGCATTTT. The whole variable domain, filled in from reference TRBV5-5 and TRBJ1-5, reads DAGVTQSPTHLIKTRGQQVTLRCSPISGHKSVSWYQQVLGQGPQFIFQYYEKEERGRGNFPDRFSARQFPNYSSELNVNALLLGDSALYLCASSPGTGNSNQPQHFGDGTRLSIL.

The chain employs TRBV5-7 and TRBJ1-2, with D possibly being TRBD1 (5 bases). TRBV5-7 is identified as an open reading frame with a role that is uncertain. Trimming left V 3 bases short and J 0 bases short, with 18 bases between. CDR3 length: 17 amino acids. The DNA for the CDR3 is TGTGCCAGCAGCTACCAATTAGTGGGGGGTGCTAACTATGGCTACACCTTC. It is translated as CASSYQLVGGANYGYTF.